The clone carrying this T cell receptor beta chain was detected once. Its matching antigen is unknown. The entry originates in a study of PD-1 blockade in classical Hodgkin lymphoma. Broader study findings: At C4D1, TCR diversity had climbed significantly for CD4+ cells, though not for CD8+ cells.

Each patient relapsed following autologous stem cell transplantation, and prior brentuximab vedotin exposure differed. With 3 bases removed from V and 3 bases from J, the gap between germline ends came to 6 bases. Per germline, CDR1 LNHNV and CDR2 YYDKDF (reference sequence). The CDR3 spans 12 residues. Clones were read by immunoSEQ multiplex PCR, and TCRdb kept only the in-frame ones, dropping some. The sample lists more than 30,000 clones, 85% to 90% occurring once. The source of this sequence is a human donor with classical Hodgkin lymphoma. Specimen: peripheral blood mononuclear cells (PBMCs), collected before the second cycle of nivolumab. The V and J genes are TRBV15 and TRBJ2-7, with D perhaps TRBD2 (6 bases). The CDR3 nucleotides are TGTGCCACCAGCAGGGAGGGCTACGAGCAGTACTTC. It yields the protein CATSREGYEQYF.